The clone carrying this TCR beta chain has a count of ten or more. This specimen belongs to a study of blood T cell repertoires in COVID-19. Overall study context: Sample material is recorded as cDNA or gDNA derived from T cells, B-cell-depleted T cells, or PBMCs.

Profiling relied on immunoSEQ multiplex PCR, and the TCRdb table lists in-frame clones only, not all of them. The data contain 97,000 or so clones, about four fifths of them seen just once; the ten biggest clones take up over 15%. The CDR3 extends over 16 amino acids. The V gene's germline CDR1 is MGHRA and CDR2 YSYEKL. The ends lost 1 base at V and 6 bases at J; junction bases unmatched: 9. Sequenced sample: peripheral blood. The chain has TRBV4-1 and TRBJ2-4; 7 bases map to TRBD2. This receptor was identified in a woman older than 75 with active or convalescent COVID-19. Written as DNA, the CDR3 is TGCGCCAGCAGCCAAGGCCAGGCCCCGGGGGGAAACATTCAGTACTTC. It codes for CASSQGQAPGGNIQYF.